This T cell receptor beta chain was obtained from a study of blood T cell repertoires in COVID-19. Whole-study context: Acute and convalescent COVID-19 specimens originated in the United States, Italy and Spain.

Per the study methods: It was from reference gene primer amplification that nucleated cell counts were estimated. The assay was immunoSEQ multiplex PCR, and TCRdb's table has in-frame clones only and misses some. V and J calls and clone size come straight from that table; D and trimming were deduced from the DNA. In the table there are over 100,000 clones, roughly 90% of which are singletons. Germline CDR1 and CDR2: LNHDA and SQIVND (reference sequence). Trimming removed 5 bases from V and 1 base from J; junction bases left unmatched: 6. This CDR3 region has 15 residues. J is TRBJ2-3 and V is TRBV19, with TRBD1 identical over 7 bases. The sequence was obtained from a human donor in a cohort sampled during active COVID-19. The sample was peripheral blood. The CDR3 DNA reads as TGTGCCAGTAGTCCACGACAGGGTGGCACAGATACGCAGTATTTT. It yields the protein CASSPRQGGTDTQYF.